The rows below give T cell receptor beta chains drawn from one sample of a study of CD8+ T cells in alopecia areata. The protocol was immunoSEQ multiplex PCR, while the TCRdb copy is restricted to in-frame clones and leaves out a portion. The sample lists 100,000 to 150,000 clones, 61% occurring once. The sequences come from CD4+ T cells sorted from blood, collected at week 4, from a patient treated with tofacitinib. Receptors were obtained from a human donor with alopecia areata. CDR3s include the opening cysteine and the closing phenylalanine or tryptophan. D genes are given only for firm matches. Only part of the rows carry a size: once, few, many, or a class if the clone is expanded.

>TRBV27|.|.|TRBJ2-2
CASSFGMGGSGELFF
TGTGCCAGCAGTTTTGGTATGGGGGGCTCCGGGGAGCTGTTTTTT
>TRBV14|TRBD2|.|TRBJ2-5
CASSQDLLAGAQETQYF
TGTGCCAGCAGCCAAGATTTACTAGCGGGAGCCCAAGAGACCCAGTACTTC
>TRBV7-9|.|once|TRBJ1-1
CASSSPQGNTEAFF
TGTGCCAGCAGCTCCCCTCAGGGGAACACTGAAGCTTTCTTT
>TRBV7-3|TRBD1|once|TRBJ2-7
CASSRDREYEQYF
TGTGCCAGCAGCAGGGACAGGGAGTACGAGCAGTACTTC
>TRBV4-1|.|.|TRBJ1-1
CASSQEGITAFF
TGCGCCAGCAGCCAAGAGGGGATTACAGCTTTCTTT
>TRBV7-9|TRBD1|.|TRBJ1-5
CASSLTGQSNQPQHF
TGTGCCAGCAGCTTAACGGGACAGTCCAATCAGCCCCAGCATTTT
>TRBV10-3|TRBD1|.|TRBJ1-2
CAISRPGGAERSGDYGYTF
TGTGCCATCAGTAGACCAGGGGGCGCTGAGAGGAGTGGTGACTATGGCTACACCTTC
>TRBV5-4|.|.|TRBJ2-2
CASGQGSSNTGELFF
TGTGCCAGCGGGCAGGGGTCCTCGAACACCGGGGAGCTGTTTTTT
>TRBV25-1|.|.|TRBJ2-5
CASSPRGPGETQYF
TGTGCCAGCAGTCCCCGGGGGCCGGGGGAGACCCAGTACTTC
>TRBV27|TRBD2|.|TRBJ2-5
CASSPASASGQETQYF
TGTGCCAGCAGTCCCGCTTCCGCTAGCGGGCAAGAGACCCAGTACTTC
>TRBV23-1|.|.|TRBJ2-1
CASNKNEQFF
TGCGCCAGCAACAAAAATGAGCAGTTCTTC
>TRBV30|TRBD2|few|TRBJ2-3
CAWAGGPVDTQYF
TGTGCCTGGGCGGGAGGGCCCGTAGATACGCAGTATTTT
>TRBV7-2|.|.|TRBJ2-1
CASSPWRVSYNEQFF
TGTGCCAGCAGCCCATGGCGGGTGAGCTACAATGAGCAGTTCTTC
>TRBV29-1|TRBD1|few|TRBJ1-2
CSVGTGGDLYGYTF
TGCAGCGTCGGGACAGGGGGGGACCTATATGGCTACACCTTC
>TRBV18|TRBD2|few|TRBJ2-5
CASSPPEGGPVETQYF
TGTGCCAGCTCACCACCTGAGGGAGGGCCCGTGGAGACCCAGTACTTC
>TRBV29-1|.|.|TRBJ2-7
CSVQRGTASYEQYF
TGCAGCGTTCAACGCGGGACAGCTTCCTACGAGCAGTACTTC
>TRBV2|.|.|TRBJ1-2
CASSADGNYGYTF
TGTGCCAGCAGCGCGGACGGAAACTATGGCTACACCTTC
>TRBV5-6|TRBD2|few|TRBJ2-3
CASSFLTSGGHTDTQYF
TGTGCCAGCAGCTTCCTGACTAGCGGGGGGCACACAGATACGCAGTATTTT
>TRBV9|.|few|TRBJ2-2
CASSVTGHSNTGELFF
TGTGCCAGCAGCGTAACAGGGCACTCGAACACCGGGGAGCTGTTTTTT
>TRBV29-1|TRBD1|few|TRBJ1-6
CSVGRDRVSSPLHF
TGCAGCGTAGGTCGGGACAGGGTATCTTCACCCCTCCACTTT
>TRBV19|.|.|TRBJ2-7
CATHNSYEQYF
TGTGCCACCCACAACTCCTACGAGCAGTACTTC
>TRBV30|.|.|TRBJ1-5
CAWSVGQNQPQHF
TGTGCCTGGAGTGTCGGGCAGAATCAGCCCCAGCATTTT
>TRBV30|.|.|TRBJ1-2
CAWRDWRQNGYTF
TGTGCCTGGAGGGATTGGCGACAGAATGGCTACACCTTC
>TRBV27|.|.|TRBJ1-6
CASSFSLGHHNSPLHF
TGTGCCAGCAGTTTTTCCCTCGGACATCATAATTCACCCCTCCACTTT
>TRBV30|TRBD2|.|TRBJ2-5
CAWSGGGGTQYF
TGTGCCTGGAGCGGTGGCGGGGGGACCCAGTACTTC
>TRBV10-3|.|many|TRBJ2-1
CAISGTPYNEQFF
TGTGCCATCAGCGGGACACCCTACAATGAGCAGTTCTTC
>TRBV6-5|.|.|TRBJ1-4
CASSRAGEKLFF
TGTGCCAGCAGTAGGGCCGGTGAAAAACTGTTTTTT
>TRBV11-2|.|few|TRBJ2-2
CASSLVPSTRMNTGELFF
TGTGCCAGCAGCTTAGTACCCAGTACACGTATGAACACCGGGGAGCTGTTTTTT
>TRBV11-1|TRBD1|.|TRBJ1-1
CASSNPGQDGEAFF
TGTGCCAGCAGCAATCCGGGACAGGACGGTGAAGCTTTCTTT
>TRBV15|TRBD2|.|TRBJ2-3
CATSRGAASGSTRPGTDTQYF
TGTGCCACCAGCAGAGGTGCGGCTAGCGGGAGCACTAGGCCGGGCACAGATACGCAGTATTTT
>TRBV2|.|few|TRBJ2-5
CASSPAAQETQYF
TGTGCCAGCTCCCCAGCGGCCCAAGAGACCCAGTACTTC
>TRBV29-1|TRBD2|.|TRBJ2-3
CSVEGWTSGGDTDTQYF
TGCAGCGTTGAAGGTTGGACTAGCGGGGGAGACACAGATACGCAGTATTTT
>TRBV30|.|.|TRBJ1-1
CAWSPVGTEAFF
TGTGCCTGGTCCCCGGTGGGCACTGAAGCTTTCTTT
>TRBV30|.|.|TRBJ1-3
CAWSMGDGSGNTIYF
TGTGCCTGGAGTATGGGGGATGGGTCTGGAAACACCATATATTTT
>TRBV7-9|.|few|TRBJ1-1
CASSLEANTEAFF
TGTGCCAGCAGCTTAGAGGCGAACACTGAAGCTTTCTTT
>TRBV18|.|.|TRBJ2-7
CASSPDRDEQYF
TGTGCCAGCTCACCCGACCGCGACGAGCAGTACTTC
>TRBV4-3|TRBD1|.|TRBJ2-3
CASSQDNRGTQYF
TGCGCCAGCAGCCAAGATAACAGGGGTACGCAGTATTTT
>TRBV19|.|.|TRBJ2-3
CASSLRGSGTDTQYF
TGTGCCAGTAGTTTGAGGGGGTCTGGCACAGATACGCAGTATTTT
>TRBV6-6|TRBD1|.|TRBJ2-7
CASSGRETGSYEQYF
TGTGCCAGCAGTGGAAGGGAGACAGGGTCTTACGAGCAGTACTTC
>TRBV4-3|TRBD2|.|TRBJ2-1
CASSRASGFSNNEQFF
TGCGCCAGCAGCCGGGCTAGCGGGTTTAGTAACAATGAGCAGTTCTTC
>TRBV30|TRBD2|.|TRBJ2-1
CAWSARPSGSKDEQFF
TGTGCCTGGAGCGCTCGCCCTAGCGGGAGTAAGGATGAGCAGTTCTTC
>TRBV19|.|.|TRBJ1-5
CASSPTGAGNQPQHF
TGTGCCAGTAGTCCCACGGGGGCTGGCAATCAGCCCCAGCATTTT
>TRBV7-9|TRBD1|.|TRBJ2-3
CASSLRGQGADTQYF
TGTGCCAGCAGCTTAAGGGGGCAAGGCGCAGATACGCAGTATTTT
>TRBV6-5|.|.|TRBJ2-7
CASSEAQDKKQYF
TGTGCCAGCAGTGAAGCACAGGACAAGAAGCAGTACTTC
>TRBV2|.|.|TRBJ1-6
CASSDGNSPLHF
TGTGCCAGCAGTGACGGCAATTCACCCCTCCACTTT
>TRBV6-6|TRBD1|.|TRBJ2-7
CASRPGQGAYEQYF
TGTGCCAGCAGACCGGGACAGGGGGCCTACGAGCAGTACTTC
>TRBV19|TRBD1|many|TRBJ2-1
CASTTGQGRNEQFF
TGTGCCAGTACCACAGGACAGGGTAGGAATGAGCAGTTCTTC
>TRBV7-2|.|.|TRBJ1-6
CASSPGTRLHF
TGTGCCAGCAGCCCCGGGACGCGACTCCACTTT
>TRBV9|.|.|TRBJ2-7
CASSGYYEQYF
TGTGCCAGCAGCGGTTACTACGAGCAGTACTTC
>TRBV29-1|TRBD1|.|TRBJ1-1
CSVKAGTEKAFF
TGCAGCGTTAAGGCCGGGACAGAGAAAGCTTTCTTT
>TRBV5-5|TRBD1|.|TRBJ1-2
CASSLGDRGRDYGYTF
TGTGCCAGCAGCTTGGGCGACAGGGGACGAGACTATGGCTACACCTTC
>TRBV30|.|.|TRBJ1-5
CAWSGSGNQPQHF
TGTGCCTGGAGTGGCAGCGGCAATCAGCCCCAGCATTTT
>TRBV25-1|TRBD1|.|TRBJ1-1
CASSEYAQGGTEAFF
TGTGCCAGCAGTGAATATGCACAGGGGGGAACTGAAGCTTTCTTT
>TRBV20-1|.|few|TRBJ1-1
CSARDHRAFF
TGCAGTGCTAGAGATCACCGGGCTTTCTTT
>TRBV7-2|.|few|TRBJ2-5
CASSPGVRETQYF
TGTGCCAGCAGCCCCGGAGTTCGGGAGACCCAGTACTTC
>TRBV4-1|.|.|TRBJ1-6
CASSQERNYNSPLHF
TGCGCCAGCAGCCAAGAACGGAACTATAATTCACCCCTCCACTTT